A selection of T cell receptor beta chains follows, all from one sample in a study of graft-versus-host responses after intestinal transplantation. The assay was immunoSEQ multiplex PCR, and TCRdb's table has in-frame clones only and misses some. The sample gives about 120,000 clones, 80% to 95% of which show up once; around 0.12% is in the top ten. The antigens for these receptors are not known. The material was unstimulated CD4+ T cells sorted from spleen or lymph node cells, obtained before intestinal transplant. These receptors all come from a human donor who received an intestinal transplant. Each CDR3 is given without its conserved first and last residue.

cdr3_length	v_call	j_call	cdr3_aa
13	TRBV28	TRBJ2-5	ASSLPGQESETQY
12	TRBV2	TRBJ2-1	ASSRLAGDNEQF
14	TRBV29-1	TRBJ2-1	SVVKESTSYYNEQF
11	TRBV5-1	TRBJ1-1	ASSQGRNTEAF
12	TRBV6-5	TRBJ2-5	ASTAHMTPYEQY
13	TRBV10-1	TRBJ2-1	ASSESRGNYNEQF
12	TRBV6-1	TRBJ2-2	ASRGQPLTGELF
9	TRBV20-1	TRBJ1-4	SASLSEKLF
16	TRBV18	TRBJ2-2	ASSPSVPGQGRTGELF
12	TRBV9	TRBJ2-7	ASSVEGSTYEQY
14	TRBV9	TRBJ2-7	ASSPTGLGSSYEQY